The 23 T cell receptor beta chains in this list originate from one sample, sequenced in a study of cytomegalovirus exposure and HLA in healthy donors. Some clones are missing from TCRdb's copy, which holds only in-frame ones; the method was immunoSEQ multiplex PCR. This repertoire shows some 120,000 clones, about nine tenths found once; its top ten account for about 1.4%. Sequencing input: PBMCs. These TCRs come from a man aged 25-45 years in good health and CMV-seronegative.

The rearrangement uses TRBV5-4 and TRBJ2-7; D may be TRBD2 (7 bases). This CDR3 spans 14 amino acids. Germline CDR1 SGHNT, CDR2 YYREEE (reference sequence). V was trimmed by 3 bases and J by 7 bases, leaving 17 bases between them. The CDR3 nucleotides read TGTGCCAGCAGCTGGGGGGGGCCCAGGAGTGAGCAGTACTTC. This sequence encodes CASSWGGPRSEQYF.

A single count supports this clone. The chain uses TRBV5-1 and TRBJ2-3; D call uncertain. The CDR3 spans 13 residues. Germline V gives CDR1 SGHRS, CDR2 YFSETQ. The V end lost 3 bases, the J end lost 0 bases, and 5 bases lay between the germline ends. The CDR3 region has the DNA TGCGCCAGCAGCTCGGGTAGCACAGATACGCAGTATTTT. This gives the protein CASSSGSTDTQYF.

The J gene is TRBJ2-1, the V gene TRBV6-1; D gene unclear. In germline, CDR1 is MNHNS, CDR2 SASEGT. Trimming stripped 6 bases from V and 6 bases from J, with 12 bases between. There are 13 residues in the CDR3. CDR3 residues: CASRMGRSNEQFF. The CDR3 DNA reads TGTGCCAGCAGGATGGGCAGAAGCAATGAGCAGTTCTTC.

V and J are TRBV9 and TRBJ1-2; perhaps TRBD1 as D (5 bases). V lost 5 bases and J 0 bases, leaving 11 bases between the germline ends. The CDR3 is made up of 14 amino acids. CDR1 SGDLS and CDR2 YYNGEE come from the germline V gene. In nucleotides, the CDR3 is TGTGCCAGCAGGCCCCCAGGGACTAACTATGGCTACACCTTC. Translated: CASRPPGTNYGYTF.

The chain links TRBV7-6 to TRBJ2-7, with TRBD1 matching over 9 bases. The length of the CDR3 is 14 residues. V dropped 5 bases and J dropped 2; count of bases not matched to a gene: 4. Germline V gene sequence: CDR1 SGHVS, CDR2 FNYEAQ. CDR3 amino acids: CASSMGQGPYEQYF. Here the CDR3 DNA reads TGTGCCAGCAGCATGGGACAGGGACCCTACGAGCAGTACTTC.

The V call is TRBV2, the J call TRBJ1-1, with TRBD1 identical over 7 bases. The V segment lost 4 bases and the J segment 3 bases; nucleotides outside the gene matches: 14. CDR1 SNHLY and CDR2 FYNNEI come from the germline V gene. The CDR3 is made up of 17 amino acids. The CDR3 sequence is CASSVEGGHHFYTEAFF. The CDR3 DNA is TGTGCCAGCAGTGTCGAAGGGGGCCATCATTTCTACACTGAAGCTTTCTTT.

The chain uses TRBV7-9 and TRBJ2-6; D not certain. CDR3 length: 15 residues. The germline V and J ends were trimmed by 6 bases and 1 base, with 10 bases remaining between them. Germline V CDR1 and CDR2: SEHNR, FQNEAQ (reference sequence). This CDR3 reads CASSQWLSGANVLTF. CDR3 bases: TGTGCCAGCAGTCAGTGGTTGTCTGGGGCCAACGTCCTGACTTTC.

V and J are TRBV15 and TRBJ2-6; 9 bases are shared with TRBD1. V dropped 0 bases and J dropped 3; count of bases not matched to a gene: 12. This CDR3 spans 20 amino acids. Germline CDR1 is LNHNV and CDR2 is YYDKDF (reference sequence). This chain's CDR3 is CATSRDRDRAHPSGANVLTF. CDR3 in DNA: TGTGCCACCAGCAGAGATAGGGACAGGGCCCATCCCAGTGGGGCCAACGTCCTGACTTTC.

The chain recombines TRBV19 with TRBJ2-6; D not certain. This CDR3 region has 14 residues. Germline loops: CDR1 LNHDA, CDR2 SQIVND (reference sequence). Deletions cut 7 bases from V and 4 bases from J, with 11 bases between. CDR3 residues: CASNSEAGANVLTF. The CDR3 coding sequence is TGTGCCAGTAATTCCGAGGCAGGGGCCAACGTCCTGACTTTC.

The chain uses TRBV2 and TRBJ2-7; possible D gene TRBD2, 5 bases. V shed 4 bases and J shed 7 bases, with 14 bases lying between them. Germline V gives CDR1 SNHLY, CDR2 FYNNEI. The CDR3 runs to 13 residues. DNA for the CDR3: TGTGCCAGCAGTGCCCTCTACCGCGGGGAGCAGTACTTC. It is translated as CASSALYRGEQYF.

The chain has TRBV4-1 and TRBJ2-1, with a tentative D call TRBD2 (6 bases). Germline lookup yields CDR1 MGHRA and CDR2 YSYEKL. The CDR3 runs to 15 residues. V was pared by 1 base and J by 2 bases, with 9 bases between. The CDR3 nucleotides are TGCGCCAGCAGCCAAGTACTAGCCACCTACAATGAGCAGTTCTTC. Its protein is CASSQVLATYNEQFF.

The chain is built from TRBV5-4 and TRBJ1-1; 8 bases agree with TRBD1. Germline V gene data show CDR1 as SGHNT and CDR2 as YYREEE (reference sequence). The CDR3 has 16 residues. Trimming took 4 bases from V and 5 from J; bases not matched to a gene: 13. The CDR3 coding sequence is TGTGCCAGCAGCCCGGGACAGGCAACCTGGGGGACTGAAGCTTTCTTT. This codes for CASSPGQATWGTEAFF.

This chain joins TRBV2 and TRBJ2-3; tentative D call: TRBD2 (5 bases). Trimming removed 5 bases at V and 5 bases at J, with 23 bases between. The CDR3 consists of 17 residues. CDR1 and CDR2 (germline): SNHLY, FYNNEI. The CDR3 DNA sequence: TGTGCCAGCAGTTCCTTATTTCGGGGTGGAGAGGGAGATACGCAGTATTTT. This sequence encodes CASSSLFRGGEGDTQYF.

This clone was detected only once. The chain has TRBV30 and TRBJ1-1; D unresolved. CDR3 size: 15 residues. Between the trimmed V and J ends, which lost 2 bases and 0 bases, there was a span of 13 bases. The germline V gene has CDR1 GTSNPN and CDR2 SVGIG (reference sequence). The CDR3 DNA sequence: TGTGCCTGGAGTCCACCCACACTATTGAACACTGAAGCTTTCTTT. Its protein is CAWSPPTLLNTEAFF.

V is TRBV9 and J is TRBJ2-3; 9 positions agree with TRBD2. J lost 5 bases, V lost 4 bases, and 8 bases had no gene match. The CDR3 runs 15 residues. Germline CDR1 and CDR2: SGDLS and YYNGEE. The CDR3 reads CASSISGSSKDTQYF. The CDR3 DNA reads as TGTGCCAGCAGCATTAGCGGGAGTAGTAAAGATACGCAGTATTTT. The full variable domain, with the rest looked up from reference TRBV9 and TRBJ2-3, is DSGVTQTPKHLITATGQRVTLRCSPRSGDLSVYWYQQSLDQGLQFLIQYYNGEERAKGNILERFSAQQFPDLHSELNLSSLELGDSALYFCASSISGSSKDTQYFGPGTRLTVL.

This chain joins TRBV5-1 and TRBJ1-4, with D possibly being TRBD1 (6 bases). The ends were cut back, 3 bases at V and 0 bases at J, with 18 bases in the middle. The CDR3 consists of 18 residues. CDR1 and CDR2 (germline): SGHRS, YFSETQ. As DNA, the CDR3 is TGCGCCAGCAGCTCACCCTCGACAGGCGACGCAACTAATGAAAAACTGTTTTTT. It translates to CASSSPSTGDATNEKLFF.

This rearrangement joins TRBV18 to TRBJ2-1; TRBD2 is a possible D gene (5 bases). This CDR3 spans 16 amino acids. Germline V gene data show CDR1 as KGHSH and CDR2 as LQKENI. V was pared by 6 bases and J by 6 bases, with 21 bases between. This CDR3 reads CASSPASSGISNEQFF. CDR3 sequence (DNA): TGTGCCAGCTCGCCCGCGTCCTCCGGGATCTCCAATGAGCAGTTCTTC. Complete variable domain (other parts from reference TRBV18 and TRBJ2-1): NAGVMQNPRHLVRRRGQEARLRCSPMKGHSHVYWYRQLPEEGLKFMVYLQKENIIDESGMPKERFSAEFPKEGPSILRIQQVVRGDSAAYFCASSPASSGISNEQFFGPGTRLTVL.

The V gene is TRBV5-1, the J gene TRBJ2-1, with 7 bases aligning to TRBD2. This CDR3 spans 14 amino acids. Trimming at V came to 5 bases and at J to 6 bases, leaving 8 bases not matched to a gene. CDR1 SGHRS and CDR2 YFSETQ come from the germline V gene. CDR3 residues: CASRRRENGNEQFF. In DNA, the CDR3 is TGCGCCAGCAGAAGGCGGGAGAATGGCAATGAGCAGTTCTTC.

This clone has only a few counts. This chain links TRBV5-1 with TRBJ2-5; TRBD2 aligns across 9 bases. J was trimmed by 5 bases and V by 10 bases; bases with no gene match: 18. The CDR3 extends over 16 amino acids. Germline assignment: CDR1 SGHRS and CDR2 YFSETQ. The CDR3 is CASASSGGTSPETQYF. The CDR3 bases are TGCGCCTCAGCTTCCAGCGGGGGGACAAGCCCGGAGACCCAGTACTTC.

The chain uses TRBV5-1 and TRBJ2-7, with TRBD1 matching over 7 bases. The germline CDR1 and CDR2 sequences are SGHRS and YFSETQ. V shed 0 bases, J shed 0 bases, and the junction held 3 bases outside the gene matches. This CDR3 region has 15 residues. As DNA, the CDR3 is TGCGCCAGCAGCTTGGTTGGGGACAGCTCCTACGAGCAGTACTTC. Its protein product is CASSLVGDSSYEQYF.

The rearrangement joins TRBV9 to TRBJ2-2; a possible D gene is TRBD1 (6 bases). CDR3 length equals 14 residues. Germline lookup yields CDR1 SGDLS and CDR2 YYNGEE. The V end lost 4 bases, the J end lost 11 bases, and 18 bases lay between the germline ends. DNA for the CDR3: TGTGCCAGCAGCCCTCACCTGACAGGAACAGAGCTGTTTTTT. It is translated as CASSPHLTGTELFF.

This clone came up a few times. This chain uses TRBV19 with TRBJ1-2; D is undetermined. CDR3 length equals 17 residues. Per germline, CDR1 LNHDA and CDR2 SQIVND (reference sequence). V gave up 3 bases and J gave up 8 bases, with 25 bases separating them. The CDR3 bases are TGTGCCAGTAGTATTTTAAGTCCCCGGGAAAAGGAGGAAGGCTACACCTTC. Its translation is CASSILSPREKEEGYTF.

The chain has TRBV30 and TRBJ1-4; D is undetermined. The V end was cut by 2 bases, the J end by 8 bases, with 12 bases between. This CDR3 region has 13 residues. Germline V CDR1 and CDR2: GTSNPN, SVGIG (reference sequence). CDR3 region: CAWSLRVWEKLFF. The CDR3 DNA reads TGTGCCTGGAGTTTGAGGGTCTGGGAAAAACTGTTTTTT.